These 29 T cell receptor beta chains were sequenced from one sample in a study of blood T cell repertoires in COVID-19. Only in-frame clones appear in the TCRdb table, and some are missing; sequencing was by immunoSEQ multiplex PCR. The sample contains some 250,000 clones, about 82% of which appear only once. The sample comprised peripheral blood. The origin of the receptors is a man at least 80 years old with acute or convalescent COVID-19.

The rearrangement links TRBV2 to TRBJ2-1; perhaps TRBD1 as D (5 bases). The CDR3 is 13 amino acids. V was cut by 3 bases and J by 8 bases, with 11 bases left in between. Germline CDR1 reads SNHLY; CDR2 reads FYNNEI. The CDR3 DNA sequence: TGTGCCAGCAGTGATCGCAGGGATGATGAGCAGTTCTTC. This codes for CASSDRRDDEQFF. Supplemented by reference TRBV2 and TRBJ2-1, the full variable domain reads EPEVTQTPSHQVTQMGQEVILRCVPISNHLYFYWYRQILGQKVEFLVSFYNNEISEKSEIFDDQFSVERPDGSNFTLKIRSTKLEDSAMYFCASSDRRDDEQFFGPGTRLTVL.

This chain joins TRBV24-1 and TRBJ2-1; 10 nucleotides match TRBD2. Per germline, CDR1 KGHDR and CDR2 SFDVKD. The CDR3 has 15 residues. The V and J ends lost 0 bases and 9 bases, in that order; junction bases with no gene match: 4. The CDR3 protein is CATSDLLAGVGEQFF. The CDR3 DNA sequence: TGTGCCACCAGTGATTTGCTAGCGGGAGTTGGTGAGCAGTTCTTC.

V usage is TRBV28 and J usage is TRBJ1-1; 7 bases map to TRBD1. The CDR3 covers 14 residues. The germline gives CDR1 MDHEN, CDR2 SYDVKM. Trimming removed 5 bases from V and 10 bases from J; junction bases left unmatched: 13. The CDR3 DNA reads as TGTGCCAGCAGTGAAGACAGGGTTACACTGTCAGCTTTCTTT. Translation gives CASSEDRVTLSAFF.

Only one count was recorded for this clone. The rearrangement links TRBV12-3 or TRBV12-4 to TRBJ2-3; 7 nucleotides agree with TRBD2. The CDR3 has 12 amino acids. Losses at the gene ends were 6 bases for V and 10 bases for J; bases not matched to a gene: 7. The CDR3 DNA follows: TGTGCCAGCAGCCAAACTAGCGAGTCGCAGTATTTT. Amino acids: CASSQTSESQYF.

V usage is TRBV5-1 and J usage is TRBJ1-2; the D is unclear. The CDR3 is made up of 14 amino acids. V dropped 4 bases and J dropped 3 bases, with 13 bases sitting between them. Germline loops: CDR1 SGHRS, CDR2 YFSETQ. The CDR3 loop reads CASSMGKSDYGYTF. In DNA form, the CDR3 reads TGCGCCAGCAGCATGGGCAAATCGGACTATGGCTACACCTTC.

This clone was recorded a few times. This sequence joins TRBV6-5 and TRBJ2-2; D remains unclear. The CDR3 loop spans 14 amino acids. Trimming stripped 10 bases from V and 0 bases from J, with 12 bases between. Germline CDR1 and CDR2: MNHEY and SVGAGI. CDR3 bases: TGTGCCACGTGTAGGAGCGCGAACACCGGGGAGCTGTTTTTT. It translates to CATCRSANTGELFF.

This clone was recorded a few times. This chain links TRBV6-5 with TRBJ1-1; 7 bases are a match to TRBD1. The germline V gene encodes CDR1 MNHEY and CDR2 SVGAGI. The V segment lost 6 bases and the J segment 3 bases; nucleotides outside the gene matches: 1. This CDR3 comprises 12 residues. DNA of the CDR3: TGTGCCAGCAGACAGGGGTACACTGAAGCTTTCTTT. It specifies CASRQGYTEAFF.

Written as DNA, the CDR3 is TGTGCCAGCTCGCAGGGACTAGCCGGAGATGAGCAGTTCTTC. Its translation is CASSQGLAGDEQFF. The rearrangement joins TRBV18 to TRBJ2-1, with TRBD2 identical over 9 bases. Germline V gene sequence: CDR1 KGHSH, CDR2 LQKENI. Unmatched junction bases numbered 8, after V lost 6 bases and J lost 8 bases. The CDR3 is 14 residues long. Variable domain in full (rest from reference TRBV18 and TRBJ2-1): NAGVMQNPRHLVRRRGQEARLRCSPMKGHSHVYWYRQLPEEGLKFMVYLQKENIIDESGMPKERFSAEFPKEGPSILRIQQVVRGDSAAYFCASSQGLAGDEQFFGPGTRLTVL.

This clone has only one observation. The genes are TRBV2 and TRBJ2-5, with a possible D match to TRBD1 (6 bases). CDR3 length: 13 residues. The germline gives CDR1 SNHLY, CDR2 FYNNEI. The CDR3 loop reads CVKGGIYQETQYF. CDR3 bases: TGTGTCAAAGGGGGAATTTACCAAGAGACCCAGTACTTC.

This clone appeared a few times. This sequence joins TRBV28 and TRBJ1-1; D possibly corresponds to TRBD1 (6 bases). Germline CDR1 reads MDHEN; CDR2 reads SYDVKM. The length of the CDR3 is 15 residues. V shed 8 bases and J shed 7 bases, with 23 bases lying between them. The CDR3 protein is CASLGGGADSVEAFF. CDR3 nucleotides: TGTGCCAGCCTCGGGGGGGGCGCCGATTCGGTTGAAGCTTTCTTT.

The chain carries TRBV3-1 (or the pseudogene TRBV3-2) and TRBJ2-3, with 16 bases aligning to TRBD2. J lost 6 bases, V lost 4 bases, and 1 base had no gene match. Germline assignment: CDR1 LGHDT and CDR2 YNNKEL (reference sequence). The CDR3 consists of 15 residues. The chain's CDR3 is CASSPGLAGGDTQYF. The CDR3 nucleotides read TGTGCCAGCAGCCCGGGACTAGCGGGAGGGGATACGCAGTATTTT.

The chain carries TRBV19 and TRBJ2-7; TRBD1 matches 9 bases. The CDR3 consists of 15 residues. The germline V gene encodes CDR1 LNHDA and CDR2 SQIVND (reference sequence). The junction had 12 bases not matched to a gene; V was cut back by 6 bases and J by 6 bases. CDR3 DNA sequence: TGTGCCAGTAGCGTACAGGGGGCGCAATCCCCCGAGCAGTACTTC. Translated: CASSVQGAQSPEQYF.

V and J are TRBV20-1 and TRBJ2-7; 8 nucleotides agree with TRBD2. Germline lookup yields CDR1 DFQATT and CDR2 SNEGSKA (reference sequence). The CDR3 is made up of 13 amino acids. J was trimmed by 2 bases and V by 6 bases; bases with no gene match: 6. CDR3 protein: CSASSGAAYEQYF. The CDR3 DNA reads as TGCAGTGCCAGTAGCGGGGCAGCCTACGAGCAGTACTTC.

The chain uses TRBV6-2 or TRBV6-3 and TRBJ2-1; D perhaps matches TRBD1 (5 bases). V was clipped by 4 bases and J by 7 bases, with 11 bases between them. The germline V gene has CDR1 MNHEY and CDR2 SVGEGT. The CDR3 loop spans 13 amino acids. The chain's CDR3 is CASSSLRGNEQFF. The CDR3 DNA follows: TGTGCCAGCAGTTCTCTTAGGGGTAATGAGCAGTTCTTC.

J is TRBJ1-5 and V is TRBV16; 10 nucleotides agree with TRBD1. Germline trimming cut 4 bases from V and 2 bases from J; bases unmatched to any gene: 2. Per germline, CDR1 KGHSY and CDR2 FQNENV. The CDR3 has 15 residues. As DNA, the CDR3 is TGTGCCAGCAGCCTGGGACAGGGGCGCAATCAGCCCCAGCATTTT. Translated, it gives CASSLGQGRNQPQHF.

J is TRBJ2-7 and V is TRBV5-1; D might be TRBD1 (6 bases). The CDR3 runs 12 residues. V gave up 1 base and J gave up 5 bases, with 7 bases separating them. Germline loops: CDR1 SGHRS, CDR2 YFSETQ. CDR3 region: CASSLTGNEQYF. CDR3 coding DNA: TGCGCCAGCAGCTTGACAGGGAACGAGCAGTACTTC.

This clone was observed once. The chain is built from TRBV10-1 and TRBJ2-2, with TRBD1 matching 9 bases. CDR1 and CDR2 from the germline V gene are WNHNN and SYGVQD (reference sequence). Losses at the gene ends were 4 bases for V and 7 bases for J; bases not matched to a gene: 10. This CDR3 has 16 amino acids. The CDR3 nucleotides read TGCGCCAGCAGTGGCTCCGGGACAGGGTCGAACGGGGAGCTGTTTTTT. Encoded protein: CASSGSGTGSNGELFF.

Regarding this clone: Other DNA sequences in this specimen translate into the identical CDR3. V usage is TRBV10-3 and J usage is TRBJ2-7; the D gene is possibly TRBD2 (5 bases). Germline CDR1 reads ENHRY; CDR2 reads SYGVKD. The CDR3 consists of 12 residues. Trimming pared 9 bases from V and 0 bases from J, leaving 9 bases between. The CDR3 nucleotides read TGTGCCATTCGCCGGGACTCCTACGAGCAGTACTTC. This gives the protein CAIRRDSYEQYF.

This chain connects TRBV9 to TRBJ1-2, with D maybe TRBD1 (5 bases). The CDR3 length is 15 residues. V gave up 4 bases and J gave up 8 bases, with 21 bases separating them. Germline V gene sequence: CDR1 SGDLS, CDR2 YYNGEE. CDR3 sequence (DNA): TGTGCCAGCAGCACTGGGGACTTTCCCGGGAAGGGCTACACCTTC. This gives the protein CASSTGDFPGKGYTF.

V usage is TRBV29-1 and J usage is TRBJ2-7, with TRBD1 as a possible D gene (6 bases). Germline V gene data show CDR1 as SQVTM and CDR2 as ANQGSEA. The CDR3 has 15 residues. V lost 0 bases and J 2 bases, leaving 14 bases between the germline ends. Here the CDR3 reads CSVEDPRGNTYEQYF. For the CDR3, the DNA is TGCAGCGTTGAAGATCCCAGGGGCAACACCTACGAGCAGTACTTC.

The chain employs TRBV11-2 and TRBJ1-3, with TRBD1 as a possible D gene (6 bases). The CDR3 covers 17 residues. Trimming left V 5 bases short and J 4 bases short, with 21 bases between. Germline-derived CDR1 and CDR2 are SGHAT and FQNNGV. The CDR3 reads CASSQTGSGTTGNTIYF. The CDR3, as DNA: TGTGCCAGCAGCCAAACAGGGAGCGGAACTACCGGAAACACCATATATTTT.

The V and J genes are TRBV19 and TRBJ2-1, with D tentatively TRBD1 (5 bases). Trimming took 8 bases from V and 0 from J, leaving 14 bases between them. This CDR3 is 15 amino acids long. Germline V gene lookup returns CDR1 LNHDA and CDR2 SQIVND (reference sequence). The CDR3 bases are TGTGCCAGTTCCTCCCAGGGTGGCTCCTACAATGAGCAGTTCTTC. It is translated as CASSSQGGSYNEQFF.

The chain is built from TRBV3-1 (or the pseudogene TRBV3-2) and TRBJ1-1; D perhaps matches TRBD1 (6 bases). The V gene lost 7 bases and the J gene lost 4 bases, with 16 bases spanning the gap. The CDR3 extends over 14 amino acids. CDR1 and CDR2 from the germline V gene are LGHDT and YNNKEL (reference sequence). DNA of the CDR3: TGTGCCAGCACCACCCTCGGGGGGGCCACTGAAGCTTTCTTT. It encodes CASTTLGGATEAFF.

This CDR3 reads CASSVFGGTEAFF. The CDR3 DNA reads as TGTGCCAGCAGTGTTTTCGGGGGCACTGAAGCTTTCTTT. The chain links TRBV6-4 to TRBJ1-1, with D perhaps matching TRBD1 (5 bases). The CDR3 covers 13 residues. V was pared by 4 bases and J by 4 bases, with 10 bases between. Germline V gene sequence: CDR1 MRHNA, CDR2 SNTAGT.

This clone was detected once. The chain uses TRBV12-3 or TRBV12-4 and TRBJ2-7; weak D call: TRBD1 (5 bases). Deletions cut 5 bases from V and 1 base from J, with 9 bases between. This CDR3 region has 13 residues. CDR3 in DNA: TGTGCCAGCAGTCAGGGCGGATCCTACGAGCAGTACTTC. This sequence encodes CASSQGGSYEQYF.

The rearrangement links TRBV28 to TRBJ2-7, with D possibly matching TRBD2 (6 bases). There are 15 residues in the CDR3. Trimming removed 6 bases at V and 2 bases at J, with 17 bases between. Looked up from germline, CDR1 is MDHEN and CDR2 is SYDVKM. Here the CDR3 reads CASSHGGQGAYEQYF. Here the CDR3 DNA reads TGTGCCAGCAGCCATGGAGGGCAGGGCGCCTACGAGCAGTACTTC. The full variable domain, with the rest looked up from reference TRBV28 and TRBJ2-7, is DVKVTQSSRYLVKRTGEKVFLECVQDMDHENMFWYRQDPGLGLRLIYFSYDVKMKEKGDIPEGYSVSREKKERFSLILESASTNQTSMYLCASSHGGQGAYEQYFGPGTRLTVT.

The rearrangement uses TRBV5-6 and TRBJ2-4; D gene unclear. Germline V gene data show CDR1 as SGHDT and CDR2 as YYEEEE. The CDR3 length is 14 residues. Trimming stripped 4 bases from V and 9 bases from J, with 17 bases between. The CDR3 sequence: CASSPNLNGAIQYF. The CDR3 bases are TGTGCCAGCAGCCCCAACCTGAACGGAGCCATTCAGTACTTC.

V and J are TRBV2 and TRBJ2-7; D gene unclear. V lost 2 bases and J 13 bases, leaving 15 bases between the germline ends. Germline CDR1 and CDR2: SNHLY and FYNNEI. The CDR3 length is 12 residues. DNA for the CDR3: TGTGCCAGCAGTGAAAATGCGGCTCCCGCCTACTTC. As protein: CASSENAAPAYF.

The chain links TRBV28 to TRBJ1-5, with a tentative D call TRBD1 (5 bases). The V gene's germline CDR1 is MDHEN and CDR2 SYDVKM. With 6 bases removed from V and 3 bases from J, the gap between germline ends came to 12 bases. The CDR3 is 14 amino acids. CDR3 loop: CASSPGGVNQPQHF. CDR3 nucleotides: TGTGCCAGCAGCCCGGGAGGGGTCAATCAGCCCCAGCATTTT.